This T cell receptor (beta chain) came from a study of blood T cell repertoires in COVID-19 (dated by TCRdb to the early 2020s). In terms of the full investigation: Collaborator samples came from the United States, Italy and Spain and covered acute and convalescent phases of COVID-19. Nearly every sample came with metadata listing a de-identified subject ID, COVID-19 status, age in years and sex. Where available, HLA class I and class II types were obtained from metadata supplied by the sample provider rather than from assay-based typing. Samples were obtained from the ongoing ImmuneRACE study (first 160 participants) and from 1,000 to 1,500 subjects provided by 6 global collaborators. The prospective study material was composed of cDNA or gDNA derived from T cells, B-cell-depleted T cells, or PBMCs. A freely available public database, intended as a resource for researchers studying the immune response to SARS-CoV-2, is where the repertoires were released. The dataset comprised deeply sampled blood TCRbeta repertoires from subjects exposed to, actively infected with, or recovered from COVID-19. Beyond this particular receptor, the publication reports: The quantity of clinical and demographic metadata differed by source and by participant and was supplied without curation.

Whole blood was collected in K2EDTA tubes by collaborating institutions according to the institutions' own protocols. Collaborator samples were shipped for TCRbeta analysis as frozen whole blood, isolated PBMCs, or DNA extracted from either sample type. V loses 8 bases at its end and J loses 3 bases; junction bases beyond the gene matches: 4. Via the germline V gene, CDR1 is SGHRS and CDR2 YFSETQ. Taken from cysteine to phenylalanine, the CDR3 has 13 residues. CDR3 DNA only is kept here, 39 bases in frame from base 1. There are a few counts of this clone. Its antigen remains undetermined. No base qualities exist here, and no much larger clone lies one base off it. The immunoSEQ Assay, a bias-controlled multiplex PCR, was used to amplify TCRbeta CDR3 regions from genomic DNA. In the authors' own workflow: The number of nucleated cells in each sample was estimated from the amplification of reference gene primers within the assay. Sequence reads were collapsed and filtered to measure the absolute abundance of every unique TCRbeta CDR3 rearrangement. For each sample, productive Simpson clonality was calculated by taking the square root of Simpson's diversity index across productive rearrangements. TCRdb obtained this table from immuneACCESS and retained in-frame rearrangements with V and J assigned. These tables miss some clones; where compared with another copy, unresolved V genes account for less than half of the shortfall, and the remainder is unexplained. The DNA was the basis for D and trimming; V, J and clone size are from that table. The sample data list about 55,000 clones, and roughly four fifths of these were observed just once. The top ten constitute around 2% of the sample.

The chain couples TRBV5-1 to TRBJ1-4; 7 of the junction bases match TRBD1. The receptor was isolated from a woman aged 60-75 years with acute or convalescent COVID-19. Material: peripheral blood. DNA sequence: TGCGCCAGTCACAGGGGCTCTAATGAAAAACTGTTTTTT. Translated, this gives CASHRGSNEKLFF. This CDR3, with the reference TRBV5-1 and TRBJ1-4 proteins standing in past its ends, gives the full variable domain KAGVTQTPRYLIKTRGQQVTLSCSPISGHRSVSWYQQTPGQGLQFLFEYFSETQRNKGNFPGRFSGRQFSNSRSEMNVSTLELGDSALYLCASHRGSNEKLFFGSGTQLSVL.